Listed below are T cell receptor beta chains from one sample, sequenced in a study of PD-1 blockade in classical Hodgkin lymphoma. Some clones are missing from TCRdb's copy, which holds only in-frame ones; the method was immunoSEQ multiplex PCR. The sample lists under 35,000 clones; about 85% were seen once. The sequencing input was CD4+ T cells from blood. The receptors come from a human donor with classical Hodgkin lymphoma. Each CDR3 is given with its conserved first and last residue. Fields, in order: D gene, clone size, V gene, J gene, CDR3 protein, CDR3 DNA. A D gene is named only where the DNA matches it firmly. Only some rows state a clone size, as once, few, many or a class for expanded clones.

D gene: TRBD2
clone size: -
V gene: TRBV6-5
J gene: TRBJ2-7
CDR3 protein: CASSGLGRSSYEQYF
CDR3 DNA: TGTGCCAGCAGCGGACTCGGGAGGAGCTCCTACGAGCAGTACTTC

D gene: TRBD1
clone size: -
V gene: TRBV27
J gene: TRBJ1-5
CDR3 protein: CASTRTGVPGGNQPQHF
CDR3 DNA: TGTGCCAGCACTAGGACAGGGGTACCCGGCGGCAATCAGCCCCAGCATTTT

D gene: -
clone size: once
V gene: TRBV6-6
J gene: TRBJ1-3
CDR3 protein: CASSYIGSRSGNTIYF
CDR3 DNA: TGTGCCAGCAGTTACATTGGCTCCCGCTCTGGAAACACCATATATTTT

D gene: -
clone size: -
V gene: TRBV11-2
J gene: TRBJ2-5
CDR3 protein: CASTFRSVLGGETQYF
CDR3 DNA: TGTGCCAGCACCTTCAGGAGCGTTCTAGGGGGTGAGACCCAGTACTTC

D gene: -
clone size: -
V gene: TRBV5-6
J gene: TRBJ1-1
CDR3 protein: CASSFREGGFGFF
CDR3 DNA: TGTGCCAGCAGCTTCCGGGAAGGAGGGTTCGGTTTCTTT

D gene: -
clone size: -
V gene: TRBV7-2
J gene: TRBJ2-6
CDR3 protein: CASSLVNSGANVLTF
CDR3 DNA: TGTGCCAGCAGCCTCGTTAACTCTGGGGCCAACGTCCTGACTTTC

D gene: -
clone size: -
V gene: TRBV15
J gene: TRBJ1-4
CDR3 protein: CATSIIRTSDAGEKLFF
CDR3 DNA: TGTGCCACCAGCATAATCCGGACAAGCGACGCGGGTGAAAAACTGTTTTTT

D gene: -
clone size: -
V gene: TRBV2
J gene: TRBJ2-1
CDR3 protein: CASTAGLAEQFF
CDR3 DNA: TGTGCCAGCACCGCGGGGTTAGCTGAGCAGTTCTTC

D gene: -
clone size: -
V gene: TRBV28
J gene: TRBJ2-7
CDR3 protein: CASSLSGKFSYEQYF
CDR3 DNA: TGTGCCAGCAGTTTGTCGGGCAAGTTTAGTTACGAGCAGTACTTC

D gene: -
clone size: -
V gene: TRBV5-5
J gene: TRBJ1-1
CDR3 protein: CASSLRPNTEAFF
CDR3 DNA: TGTGCCAGCAGCTTGCGTCCTAACACTGAAGCTTTCTTT

D gene: TRBD2
clone size: -
V gene: TRBV11-2
J gene: TRBJ2-7
CDR3 protein: CASSLAWQGAGEQYF
CDR3 DNA: TGTGCCAGCAGCTTAGCTTGGCAGGGAGCGGGAGAGCAGTACTTC

D gene: -
clone size: -
V gene: TRBV7-3
J gene: TRBJ1-1
CDR3 protein: CASSLNTNTEAFF
CDR3 DNA: TGTGCCAGCAGCTTAAACACGAACACTGAAGCTTTCTTT

D gene: TRBD1
clone size: -
V gene: TRBV5-6
J gene: TRBJ2-7
CDR3 protein: CASSNLRGTGAYEQYF
CDR3 DNA: TGTGCCAGCAGCAATTTACGGGGGACAGGCGCCTACGAGCAGTACTTC

D gene: -
clone size: -
V gene: TRBV2
J gene: TRBJ2-1
CDR3 protein: CATQIGGGPYNEQFF
CDR3 DNA: TGTGCCACCCAAATCGGGGGCGGGCCCTACAATGAGCAGTTCTTC

D gene: TRBD1
clone size: -
V gene: TRBV5-1
J gene: TRBJ1-2
CDR3 protein: CASSPTGEDGYTF
CDR3 DNA: TGCGCCAGCAGCCCGACAGGGGAGGATGGCTACACCTTC

D gene: -
clone size: -
V gene: TRBV28
J gene: TRBJ1-4
CDR3 protein: CASCNFRRSNEKLFF
CDR3 DNA: TGTGCCAGCTGCAACTTCCGTCGATCTAATGAAAAACTGTTTTTT

D gene: -
clone size: -
V gene: TRBV28
J gene: TRBJ1-5
CDR3 protein: CASSFAGGASNQPQHF
CDR3 DNA: TGTGCCAGCAGTTTTGCAGGTGGGGCAAGCAATCAGCCCCAGCATTTT

D gene: -
clone size: -
V gene: TRBV2
J gene: TRBJ1-1
CDR3 protein: CASRGRGPNTEAFF
CDR3 DNA: TGTGCCAGCCGTGGTCGGGGCCCTAACACTGAAGCTTTCTTT

D gene: -
clone size: -
V gene: TRBV10-3
J gene: TRBJ2-1
CDR3 protein: CAISEGAGVGGNEQFF
CDR3 DNA: TGTGCCATCAGTGAGGGGGCGGGAGTAGGGGGCAATGAGCAGTTCTTC

D gene: TRBD2
clone size: -
V gene: TRBV29-1
J gene: TRBJ2-1
CDR3 protein: CSVLAGGNEQFF
CDR3 DNA: TGCAGCGTTTTAGCGGGAGGGAATGAGCAGTTCTTC

D gene: TRBD1
clone size: few
V gene: TRBV7-2
J gene: TRBJ1-1
CDR3 protein: CASSAQGGTEAFF
CDR3 DNA: TGTGCCAGCAGCGCGCAGGGGGGGACTGAAGCTTTCTTT

D gene: -
clone size: -
V gene: TRBV9
J gene: TRBJ2-5
CDR3 protein: CASSVHQETQYF
CDR3 DNA: TGTGCCAGCAGCGTCCACCAAGAGACCCAGTACTTC

D gene: -
clone size: -
V gene: TRBV7-6
J gene: TRBJ2-2
CDR3 protein: CASSSSTNTGELFF
CDR3 DNA: TGTGCCAGCAGCTCCTCGACGAACACCGGGGAGCTGTTTTTT

D gene: -
clone size: -
V gene: TRBV2
J gene: TRBJ2-2
CDR3 protein: CASSEQGGQTGELFF
CDR3 DNA: TGTGCCAGCAGTGAACAGGGAGGCCAGACCGGGGAGCTGTTTTTT

D gene: -
clone size: -
V gene: TRBV6-1
J gene: TRBJ2-3
CDR3 protein: CATPGTRGSDTQYF
CDR3 DNA: TGTGCCACACCAGGGACAAGAGGATCAGATACGCAGTATTTT

D gene: TRBD2
clone size: -
V gene: TRBV5-1
J gene: TRBJ2-3
CDR3 protein: CASSALLAGSTDTQYF
CDR3 DNA: TGCGCCAGCAGCGCCTTACTAGCGGGGAGCACAGATACGCAGTATTTT

D gene: -
clone size: -
V gene: TRBV4-1
J gene: TRBJ1-2
CDR3 protein: CASSQERGNYGYTF
CDR3 DNA: TGCGCCAGCAGCCAAGAACGAGGAAACTATGGCTACACCTTC

D gene: TRBD1
clone size: -
V gene: TRBV2
J gene: TRBJ1-4
CDR3 protein: CASRTDRGREKLFF
CDR3 DNA: TGTGCCAGCAGAACGGACAGGGGGCGCGAAAAACTGTTTTTT

D gene: -
clone size: -
V gene: TRBV10-3
J gene: TRBJ1-4
CDR3 protein: CAISEIRFNEKLFF
CDR3 DNA: TGTGCCATCAGTGAGATCAGATTTAATGAAAAACTGTTTTTT

D gene: TRBD2
clone size: -
V gene: TRBV5-4
J gene: TRBJ2-1
CDR3 protein: CASSLGTSGNNEQFF
CDR3 DNA: TGTGCCAGCAGCTTGGGGACTAGCGGGAACAATGAGCAGTTCTTC

D gene: -
clone size: -
V gene: TRBV5-1
J gene: TRBJ2-4
CDR3 protein: CASSGGKAGDIQYF
CDR3 DNA: TGCGCCAGCAGCGGAGGAAAGGCAGGGGACATTCAGTACTTC

D gene: TRBD2
clone size: -
V gene: TRBV5-1
J gene: TRBJ2-1
CDR3 protein: CASSLLSSGNNEQFF
CDR3 DNA: TGCGCCAGCAGCTTGCTGAGTAGCGGGAACAATGAGCAGTTCTTC

D gene: -
clone size: -
V gene: TRBV5-6
J gene: TRBJ1-1
CDR3 protein: CASSLVHKNTEAFF
CDR3 DNA: TGTGCCAGCAGCTTGGTACACAAGAACACTGAAGCTTTCTTT

D gene: -
clone size: -
V gene: TRBV28
J gene: TRBJ2-6
CDR3 protein: CASSFVGARSGANVLTF
CDR3 DNA: TGTGCCAGCAGTTTTGTCGGGGCCCGCTCTGGGGCCAACGTCCTGACTTTC

D gene: -
clone size: few
V gene: TRBV2
J gene: TRBJ1-3
CDR3 protein: CASSEFSGQRMGNTIYF
CDR3 DNA: TGTGCCAGCAGTGAATTCAGCGGACAGAGGATGGGAAACACCATATATTTT

D gene: -
clone size: -
V gene: TRBV28
J gene: TRBJ1-1
CDR3 protein: CASAQGGAGGTEAFF
CDR3 DNA: TGTGCCAGCGCGCAAGGAGGGGCCGGGGGGACTGAAGCTTTCTTT

D gene: TRBD2
clone size: -
V gene: TRBV10-3
J gene: TRBJ2-1
CDR3 protein: CAIRVAGNDEQFF
CDR3 DNA: TGTGCCATCAGGGTAGCGGGTAACGATGAGCAGTTCTTC

D gene: TRBD1
clone size: -
V gene: TRBV11-2
J gene: TRBJ1-2
CDR3 protein: CASSFYRQGDGYTF
CDR3 DNA: TGTGCCAGCAGCTTCTACCGACAGGGGGATGGCTACACCTTC

D gene: -
clone size: -
V gene: TRBV5-1
J gene: TRBJ2-3
CDR3 protein: CASSSRDLPADTQYF
CDR3 DNA: TGCGCCAGCAGCTCCCGGGACTTACCGGCCGATACGCAGTATTTT

D gene: -
clone size: -
V gene: TRBV28
J gene: TRBJ1-5
CDR3 protein: CASSSRGIPVGNQPQHF
CDR3 DNA: TGTGCCAGCAGCTCTCGGGGTATCCCGGTCGGCAATCAGCCCCAGCATTTT

D gene: -
clone size: -
V gene: TRBV29-1
J gene: TRBJ2-1
CDR3 protein: CSVRRQGLYNEQFF
CDR3 DNA: TGCAGCGTCCGTCGGCAGGGCTTGTACAATGAGCAGTTCTTC

D gene: TRBD1
clone size: once
V gene: TRBV27
J gene: TRBJ2-3
CDR3 protein: CASRFPGQGTDTQYF
CDR3 DNA: TGTGCCAGCAGATTTCCGGGACAGGGGACAGATACGCAGTATTTT

D gene: TRBD1
clone size: -
V gene: TRBV29-1
J gene: TRBJ2-5
CDR3 protein: CSAHYGTGPLNRETQYF
CDR3 DNA: TGCAGCGCCCATTATGGGACAGGGCCTCTTAATAGGGAGACCCAGTACTTC

D gene: -
clone size: once
V gene: TRBV10-2
J gene: TRBJ2-5
CDR3 protein: CASSATPGETQYF
CDR3 DNA: TGCGCCAGCAGTGCAACCCCAGGGGAGACCCAGTACTTC

D gene: -
clone size: -
V gene: TRBV27
J gene: TRBJ1-1
CDR3 protein: CASSPDPRVTEAFF
CDR3 DNA: TGTGCCAGCAGCCCCGACCCCAGGGTCACTGAAGCTTTCTTT

D gene: -
clone size: -
V gene: TRBV6-6
J gene: TRBJ2-7
CDR3 protein: CASTHDGAYEQYF
CDR3 DNA: TGTGCCAGCACCCATGACGGAGCCTACGAGCAGTACTTC

D gene: TRBD1
clone size: -
V gene: TRBV2
J gene: TRBJ1-5
CDR3 protein: CASSELRDSYQPQHF
CDR3 DNA: TGTGCCAGCAGTGAACTCCGGGACAGCTATCAGCCCCAGCATTTT

D gene: TRBD2
clone size: -
V gene: TRBV19
J gene: TRBJ2-3
CDR3 protein: CASRSREEWDADTQYF
CDR3 DNA: TGTGCCAGTAGGAGTCGGGAGGAGTGGGATGCAGATACGCAGTATTTT

D gene: -
clone size: -
V gene: TRBV5-1
J gene: TRBJ1-3
CDR3 protein: CASSPSLFDGNTIYF
CDR3 DNA: TGCGCCAGCAGCCCCTCCCTCTTTGATGGAAACACCATATATTTT

D gene: -
clone size: -
V gene: TRBV5-6
J gene: TRBJ2-6
CDR3 protein: CASSWASGANVLTF
CDR3 DNA: TGTGCCAGCAGTTGGGCCTCTGGGGCCAACGTCCTGACTTTC

D gene: -
clone size: -
V gene: TRBV2
J gene: TRBJ1-2
CDR3 protein: CASSQGRGGYYGYTF
CDR3 DNA: TGTGCCAGCAGTCAGGGACGGGGGGGATACTATGGCTACACCTTC

D gene: -
clone size: -
V gene: TRBV5-4
J gene: TRBJ2-7
CDR3 protein: CASSLTGWGEQYF
CDR3 DNA: TGTGCCAGCAGCCTAACAGGTTGGGGCGAGCAGTACTTC

D gene: -
clone size: -
V gene: TRBV19
J gene: TRBJ1-1
CDR3 protein: CASWGYAGENTEAFF
CDR3 DNA: TGTGCCAGTTGGGGCTATGCAGGGGAGAACACTGAAGCTTTCTTT

D gene: -
clone size: few
V gene: TRBV28
J gene: TRBJ2-7
CDR3 protein: CASSPPGSFREQYF
CDR3 DNA: TGTGCCAGCAGTCCCCCGGGGAGCTTCCGCGAGCAGTACTTC

D gene: -
clone size: -
V gene: TRBV5-1
J gene: TRBJ2-1
CDR3 protein: CASSLADMPSDEQFF
CDR3 DNA: TGCGCCAGCAGCTTGGCCGACATGCCCTCGGATGAGCAGTTCTTC

D gene: -
clone size: -
V gene: TRBV5-6
J gene: TRBJ2-5
CDR3 protein: CASSLSGPETQYF
CDR3 DNA: TGTGCCAGCAGCTTGTCGGGTCCAGAGACCCAGTACTTC

D gene: -
clone size: -
V gene: TRBV7-8
J gene: TRBJ2-3
CDR3 protein: CASSSQGVGADTQYF
CDR3 DNA: TGTGCCAGCAGCTCACAGGGAGTCGGGGCAGATACGCAGTATTTT

D gene: TRBD2
clone size: -
V gene: TRBV18
J gene: TRBJ2-3
CDR3 protein: CASSLAGETDTQYF
CDR3 DNA: TGTGCCAGCTCATTAGCGGGAGAAACAGATACGCAGTATTTT

D gene: TRBD1
clone size: -
V gene: TRBV6-5
J gene: TRBJ1-2
CDR3 protein: CASSSPGQVYGYTF
CDR3 DNA: TGTGCCAGCAGTTCCCCGGGACAGGTCTATGGCTACACCTTC